Listed here is a single T cell receptor beta chain. The protocol was immunoSEQ multiplex PCR, while the TCRdb copy is restricted to in-frame clones and leaves out a portion. The table shows roughly 330,000 clones, with about nine tenths occurring only once. The data derive from a study of blood T cell repertoires in COVID-19. With 4 bases clipped from V and 3 bases from J, the junction kept 3 bases outside the gene matches. The CDR3 has 13 amino acids. Germline V gives CDR1 LGHDT, CDR2 YNNKEL (reference sequence). The sequencing input was PBMCs or T cells enriched from blood (not recorded which). This sequence originates from a young woman who had recovered from COVID-19. J is TRBJ2-7 and V is TRBV3-1 (or the pseudogene TRBV3-2), with 7 bases matching TRBD2. The CDR3 DNA reads TGTGCCAGCAGCCGAGGGACTAACTACGAGCAGTACTTC. It encodes CASSRGTNYEQYF.